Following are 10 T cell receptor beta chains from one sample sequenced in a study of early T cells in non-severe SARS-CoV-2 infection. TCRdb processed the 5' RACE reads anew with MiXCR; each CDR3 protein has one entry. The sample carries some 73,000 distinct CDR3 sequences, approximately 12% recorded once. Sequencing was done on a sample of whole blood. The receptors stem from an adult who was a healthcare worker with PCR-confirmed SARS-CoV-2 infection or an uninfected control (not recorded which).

This chain's CDR3 is CASSPGTSGNEQYF. The CDR3 region has the DNA TGTGCCAGCAGCCCTGGGACTAGCGGGAATGAGCAGTACTTC. This chain connects TRBV4-2 to TRBJ2-7; 13 nucleotides line up with TRBD2. Germline CDR1 LGHNA, CDR2 YNFKEQ. The CDR3 totals 14 residues. Unmatched junction bases numbered 4, after V lost 4 bases and J lost 7 bases.

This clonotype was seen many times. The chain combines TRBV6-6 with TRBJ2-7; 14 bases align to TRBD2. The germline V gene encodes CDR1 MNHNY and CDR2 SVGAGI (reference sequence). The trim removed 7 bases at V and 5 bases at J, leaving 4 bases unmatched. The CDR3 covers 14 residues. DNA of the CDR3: TGTGCCAGCAAGGGACTAGCGGGAGTGGACGAGCAGTACTTC. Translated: CASKGLAGVDEQYF.

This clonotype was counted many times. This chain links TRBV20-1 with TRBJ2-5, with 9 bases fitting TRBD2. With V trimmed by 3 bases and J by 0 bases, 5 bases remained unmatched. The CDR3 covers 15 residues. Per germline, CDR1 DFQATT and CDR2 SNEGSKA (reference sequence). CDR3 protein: CSASQAGGHQETQYF. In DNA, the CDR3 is TGCAGTGCTAGCCAAGCGGGAGGCCACCAAGAGACCCAGTACTTC.

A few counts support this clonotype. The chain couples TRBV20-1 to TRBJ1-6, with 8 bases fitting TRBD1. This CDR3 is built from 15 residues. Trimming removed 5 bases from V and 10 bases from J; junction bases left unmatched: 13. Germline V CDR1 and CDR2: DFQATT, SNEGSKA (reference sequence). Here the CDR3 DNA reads TGCAGTGCTCCGACCCTGACAGGGGAAGACTCACCCCTCCACTTT. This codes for CSAPTLTGEDSPLHF.

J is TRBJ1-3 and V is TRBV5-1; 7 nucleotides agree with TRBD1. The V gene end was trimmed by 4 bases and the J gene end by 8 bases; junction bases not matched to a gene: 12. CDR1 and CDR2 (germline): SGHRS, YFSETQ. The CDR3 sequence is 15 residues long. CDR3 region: CASSPAGGLRHTIYF. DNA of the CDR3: TGCGCCAGCAGCCCCGCAGGGGGGCTTCGACACACCATATATTTT. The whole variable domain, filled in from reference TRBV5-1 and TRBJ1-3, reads KAGVTQTPRYLIKTRGQQVTLSCSPISGHRSVSWYQQTPGQGLQFLFEYFSETQRNKGNFPGRFSGRQFSNSRSEMNVSTLELGDSALYLCASSPAGGLRHTIYFGEGSWLTVV.

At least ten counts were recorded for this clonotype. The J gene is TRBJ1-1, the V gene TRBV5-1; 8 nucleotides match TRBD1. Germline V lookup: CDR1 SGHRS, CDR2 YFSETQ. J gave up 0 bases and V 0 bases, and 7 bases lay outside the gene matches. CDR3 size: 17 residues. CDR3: CASSLGPGGSMNTEAFF. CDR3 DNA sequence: TGCGCCAGCAGCTTGGGTCCAGGGGGCAGCATGAACACTGAAGCTTTCTTT.

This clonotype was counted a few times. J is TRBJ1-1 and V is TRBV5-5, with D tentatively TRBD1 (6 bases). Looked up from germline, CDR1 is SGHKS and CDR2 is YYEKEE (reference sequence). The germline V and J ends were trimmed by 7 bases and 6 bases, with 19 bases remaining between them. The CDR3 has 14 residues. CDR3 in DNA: TGTGCCAGCCTGCTTAGGGGGAGCAGCGCTGAAGCTTTCTTT. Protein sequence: CASLLRGSSAEAFF. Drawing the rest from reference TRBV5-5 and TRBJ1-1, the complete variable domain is DAGVTQSPTHLIKTRGQQVTLRCSPISGHKSVSWYQQVLGQGPQFIFQYYEKEERGRGNFPDRFSARQFPNYSSELNVNALLLGDSALYLCASLLRGSSAEAFFGQGTRLTVV.

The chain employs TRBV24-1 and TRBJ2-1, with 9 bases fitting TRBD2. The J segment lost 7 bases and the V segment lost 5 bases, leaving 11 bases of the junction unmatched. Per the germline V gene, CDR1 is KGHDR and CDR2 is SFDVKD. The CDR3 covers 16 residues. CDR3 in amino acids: CATSGNLLAGRNEQFF. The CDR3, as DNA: TGTGCCACCAGTGGGAATCTACTAGCGGGTAGAAATGAGCAGTTCTTC.

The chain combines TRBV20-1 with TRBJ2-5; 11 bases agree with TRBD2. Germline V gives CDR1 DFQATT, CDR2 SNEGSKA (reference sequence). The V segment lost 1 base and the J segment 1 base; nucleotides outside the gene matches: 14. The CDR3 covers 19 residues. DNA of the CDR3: TGCAGTGCTAGAGGCTTACTAGCGGGAGACCGATTACCCCAAGAGACCCAGTACTTC. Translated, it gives CSARGLLAGDRLPQETQYF.

For the CDR3, the DNA is TGTGCCAGCAGGGGACCGCCCTGGGGACTAGCGGGAGAAGAGCAGTTCTTC. Protein: CASRGPPWGLAGEEQFF. This chain connects TRBV3-1 to TRBJ2-1, with 14 bases lining up with TRBD2. Germline CDR1 and CDR2: LGHDT and YNNKEL (reference sequence). V gave up 6 bases and J gave up 10 bases; unmatched junction bases: 14. The length of the CDR3 is 17 residues.